This T cell receptor beta chain was observed in a study of T cell responses to AZD1222 COVID-19 vaccine. Study findings and constraints: Repertoire collection took place solely once the T cell response had peaked. Along spike, vaccine-associated CD4 TCRs were found throughout, with dominance at 160-218 and 743-854. Nearly half of unique spike-specific TCRs reportedly avoided B.1.351 and B.1.1.7 mutated regions.

This clone was observed a single time. Antigen specificity is unknown. The V and J ends lost 6 bases and 6 bases respectively, with 15 bases between them. The CDR3 length is 15 residues. The germline gives CDR1 MDHEN, CDR2 SYDVKM. Profiled with immunoSEQ multiplex PCR; TCRdb holds only in-frame clones, not every one. The table shows about 150,000 clones, with about 87% occurring only once. This rearrangement joins TRBV28 to TRBJ1-6; the D is unclear. The sample in question was peripheral blood, obtained on day 0 of AZD1222 vaccination. This receptor was obtained from an adult in good health. Written as DNA, the CDR3 is TGTGCCAGCAGCAGCCATTCTACACCTAATTCACCCCTCCACTTT. As protein: CASSSHSTPNSPLHF.